This T cell receptor (beta chain) was retrieved from a study of tumor-infiltrating lymphocytes in primary liver carcinoma. On the study more broadly: Staging placed the tumors at T1-T3 N0M0, and they measured about 4.2 to 10 cm across.

Unsorted bulk tissue, about 20-32 mg of it, served as the source for co-extraction of RNA and DNA. Donors were untreated and chronically infected with HBV. This clonotype was detected ten times or more. Trimming pared 0 bases from V and 6 bases from J, leaving 10 bases between. The germline CDR1 and CDR2 sequences are LNHNV and YYDKDF (reference sequence). CDR3 length: 14 residues. Total RNA (about 500 ng) served as template for TCR beta cDNA synthesis primed by a constant-region primer. Slightly modified ARM-PCR with three nested multiplex PCR rounds yielded TCR beta libraries. Investigators reported that the first two PCR rounds, at 10 cycles each, used TRBV1-TRBV30 forward primers with a C-beta reverse primer. TCRdb reanalysed the multiplex PCR reads using MiXCR and keeps one entry per CDR3 protein. The data hold some 20,000 distinct CDR3 sequences, with roughly 79% observed a single time.

The clonotype comes from a woman aged 30 to 39 with primary liver carcinoma and hepatitis B virus infection. Specimen: liver tumor tissue from sampling region 4. Subset indicated: tumor region T4, right-lateral pole. The rearrangement links TRBV15 to TRBJ2-3; D not certain. CDR3 sequence: CATSRDGIGDTQYF. The CDR3, as DNA: TGTGCCACCAGCAGAGATGGGATTGGGGATACGCAGTATTTT.